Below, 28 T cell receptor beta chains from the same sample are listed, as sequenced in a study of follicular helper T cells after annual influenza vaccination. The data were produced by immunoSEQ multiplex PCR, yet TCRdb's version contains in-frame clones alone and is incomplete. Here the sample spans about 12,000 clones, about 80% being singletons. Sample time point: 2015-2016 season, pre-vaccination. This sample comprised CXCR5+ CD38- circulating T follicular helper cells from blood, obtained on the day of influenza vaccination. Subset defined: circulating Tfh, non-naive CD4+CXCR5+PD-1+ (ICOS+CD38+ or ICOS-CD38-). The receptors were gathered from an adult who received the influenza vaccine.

The CDR3 loop is CASSPSQDTQYF. In DNA form, the CDR3 reads TGTGCCAGCTCACCCTCCCAAGATACGCAGTATTTT. This chain links TRBV18 with TRBJ2-3; D is undetermined. CDR3 length: 12 amino acids. Germline CDR1 KGHSH, CDR2 LQKENI. The V gene lost 3 bases and the J gene lost 5 bases, with 6 bases spanning the gap. Variable domain in full (rest from reference TRBV18 and TRBJ2-3): NAGVMQNPRHLVRRRGQEARLRCSPMKGHSHVYWYRQLPEEGLKFMVYLQKENIIDESGMPKERFSAEFPKEGPSILRIQQVVRGDSAAYFCASSPSQDTQYFGPGTRLTVL.

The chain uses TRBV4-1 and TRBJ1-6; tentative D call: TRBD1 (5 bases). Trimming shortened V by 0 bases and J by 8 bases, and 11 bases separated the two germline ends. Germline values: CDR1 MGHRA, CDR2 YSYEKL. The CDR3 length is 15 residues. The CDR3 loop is CASSQETVNDSPLHF. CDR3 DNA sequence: TGCGCCAGCAGCCAAGAGACAGTGAATGATTCACCCCTCCACTTT.

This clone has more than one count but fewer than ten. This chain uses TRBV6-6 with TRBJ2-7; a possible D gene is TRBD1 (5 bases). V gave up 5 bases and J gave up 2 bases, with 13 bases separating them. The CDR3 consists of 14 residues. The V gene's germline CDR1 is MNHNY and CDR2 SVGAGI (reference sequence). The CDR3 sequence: CASSTTVMPYEQYF. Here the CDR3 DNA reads TGTGCCAGCAGTACGACAGTAATGCCCTACGAGCAGTACTTC.

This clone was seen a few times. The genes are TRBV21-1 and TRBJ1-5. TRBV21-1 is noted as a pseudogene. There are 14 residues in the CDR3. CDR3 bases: TGTGCCAGCAGCGCAGGGACGTCCCTCGGGGCCCAGCATTTT. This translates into CASSAGTSLGAQHF.

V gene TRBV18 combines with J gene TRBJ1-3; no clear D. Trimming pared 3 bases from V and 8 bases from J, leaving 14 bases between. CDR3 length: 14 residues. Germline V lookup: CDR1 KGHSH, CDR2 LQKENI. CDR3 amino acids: CASSPSPSWDTIYF. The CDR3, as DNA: TGTGCCAGCTCACCCTCCCCTTCGTGGGACACCATATATTTT.

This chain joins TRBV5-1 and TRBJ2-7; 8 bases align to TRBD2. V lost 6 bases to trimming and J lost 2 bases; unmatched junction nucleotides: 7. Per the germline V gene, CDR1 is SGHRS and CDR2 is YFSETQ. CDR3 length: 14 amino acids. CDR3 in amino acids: CASKAAGGPYEQYF. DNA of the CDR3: TGCGCCAGCAAAGCGGCGGGGGGCCCCTACGAGCAGTACTTC.

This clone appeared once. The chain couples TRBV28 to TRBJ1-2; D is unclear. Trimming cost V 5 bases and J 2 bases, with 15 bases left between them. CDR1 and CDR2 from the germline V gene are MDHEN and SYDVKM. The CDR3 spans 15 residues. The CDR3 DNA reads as TGTGCCAGCAGTCACCCCCGAACAGCCAACTATGGCTACACCTTC. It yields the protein CASSHPRTANYGYTF.

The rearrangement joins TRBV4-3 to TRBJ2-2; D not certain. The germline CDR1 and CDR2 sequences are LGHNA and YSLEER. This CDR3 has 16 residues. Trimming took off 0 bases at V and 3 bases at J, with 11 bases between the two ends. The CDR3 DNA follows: TGCGCCAGCAGCCAAGATGCGGATATGGACACCGGGGAGCTGTTTTTT. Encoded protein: CASSQDADMDTGELFF.

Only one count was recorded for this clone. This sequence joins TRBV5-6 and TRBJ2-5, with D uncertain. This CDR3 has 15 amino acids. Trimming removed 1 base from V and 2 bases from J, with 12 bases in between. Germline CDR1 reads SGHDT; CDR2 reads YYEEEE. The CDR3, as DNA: TGTGCCAGCAGCTTGAGGTTGGGTTATCAAGAGACCCAGTACTTC. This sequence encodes CASSLRLGYQETQYF. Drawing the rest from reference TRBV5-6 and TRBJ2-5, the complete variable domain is DAGVTQSPTHLIKTRGQQVTLRCSPKSGHDTVSWYQQALGQGPQFIFQYYEEEERQRGNFPDRFSGHQFPNYSSELNVNALLLGDSALYLCASSLRLGYQETQYFGPGTRLLVL.

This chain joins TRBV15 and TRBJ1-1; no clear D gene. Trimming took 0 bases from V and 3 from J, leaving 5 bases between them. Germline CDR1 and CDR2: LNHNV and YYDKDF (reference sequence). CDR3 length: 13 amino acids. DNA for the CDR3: TGTGCCACCAGCAGAGATTGGGACACTGAAGCTTTCTTT. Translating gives CATSRDWDTEAFF.

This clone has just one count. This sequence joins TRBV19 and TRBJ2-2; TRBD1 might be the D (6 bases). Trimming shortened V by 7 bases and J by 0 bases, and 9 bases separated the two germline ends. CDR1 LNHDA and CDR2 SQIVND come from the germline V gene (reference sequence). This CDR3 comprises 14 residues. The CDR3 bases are TGTGCCAGTATTTGGGGGCCGAACACCGGGGAGCTGTTTTTT. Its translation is CASIWGPNTGELFF.

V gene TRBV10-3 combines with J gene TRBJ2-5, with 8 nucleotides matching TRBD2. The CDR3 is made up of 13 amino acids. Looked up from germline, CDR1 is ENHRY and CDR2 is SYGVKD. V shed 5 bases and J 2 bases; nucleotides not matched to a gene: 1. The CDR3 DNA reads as TGTGCCATCAGTACTAGCGGTCAAGAGACCCAGTACTTC. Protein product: CAISTSGQETQYF.

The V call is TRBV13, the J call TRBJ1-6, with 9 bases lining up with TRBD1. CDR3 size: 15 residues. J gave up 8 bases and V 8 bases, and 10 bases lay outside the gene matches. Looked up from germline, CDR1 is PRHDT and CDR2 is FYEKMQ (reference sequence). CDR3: CASGYDRGYYSPLHF. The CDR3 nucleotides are TGTGCCAGCGGTTATGACAGGGGGTATTATTCACCCCTCCACTTT.

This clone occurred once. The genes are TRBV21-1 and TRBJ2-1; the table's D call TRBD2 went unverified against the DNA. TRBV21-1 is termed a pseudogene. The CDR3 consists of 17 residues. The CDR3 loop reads CASSPRGKRGVRREQFF. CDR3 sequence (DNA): TGTGCCAGCAGCCCGAGGGGGAAGCGGGGGGTCCGTAGGGAGCAGTTCTTC.

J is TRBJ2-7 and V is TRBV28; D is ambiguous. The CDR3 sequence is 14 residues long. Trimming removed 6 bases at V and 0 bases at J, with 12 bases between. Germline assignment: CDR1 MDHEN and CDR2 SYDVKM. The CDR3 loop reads CASSPLQSSYEQYF. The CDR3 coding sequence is TGTGCCAGCAGCCCACTACAGAGCTCCTACGAGCAGTACTTC.

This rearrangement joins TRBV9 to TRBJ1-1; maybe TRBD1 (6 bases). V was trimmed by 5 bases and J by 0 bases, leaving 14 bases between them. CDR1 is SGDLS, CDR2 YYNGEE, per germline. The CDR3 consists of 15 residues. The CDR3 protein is CASRPPGALNTEAFF. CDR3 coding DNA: TGTGCCAGCAGGCCCCCGGGGGCGCTGAACACTGAAGCTTTCTTT.

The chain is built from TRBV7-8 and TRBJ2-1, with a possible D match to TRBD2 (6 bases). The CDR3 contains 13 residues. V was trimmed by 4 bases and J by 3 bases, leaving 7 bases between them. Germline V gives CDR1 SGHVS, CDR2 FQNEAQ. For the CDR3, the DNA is TGTGCCAGCAGCTCGGGACTCTACAATGAGCAGTTCTTC. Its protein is CASSSGLYNEQFF.

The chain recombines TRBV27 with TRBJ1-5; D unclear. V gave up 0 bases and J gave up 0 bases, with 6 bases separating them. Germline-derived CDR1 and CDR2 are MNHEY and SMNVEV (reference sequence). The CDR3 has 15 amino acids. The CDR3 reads CASSLSDGSNQPQHF. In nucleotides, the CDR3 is TGTGCCAGCAGTTTATCGGATGGTAGCAATCAGCCCCAGCATTTT.

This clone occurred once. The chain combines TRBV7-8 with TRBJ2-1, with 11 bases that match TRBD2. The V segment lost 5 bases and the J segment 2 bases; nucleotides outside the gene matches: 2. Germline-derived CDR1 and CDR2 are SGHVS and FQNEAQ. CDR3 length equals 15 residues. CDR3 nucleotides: TGTGCCAGCAGCCCTAGCGGGGGGACCTACAATGAGCAGTTCTTC. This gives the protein CASSPSGGTYNEQFF.

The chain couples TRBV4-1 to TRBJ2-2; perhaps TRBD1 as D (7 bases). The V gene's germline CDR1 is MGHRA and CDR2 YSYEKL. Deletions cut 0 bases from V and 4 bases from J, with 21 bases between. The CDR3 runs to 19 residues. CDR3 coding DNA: TGCGCCAGCAGCCAAGATCACCAGGGGGGATATCTAGGCACCGGGGAGCTGTTTTTT. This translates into CASSQDHQGGYLGTGELFF.

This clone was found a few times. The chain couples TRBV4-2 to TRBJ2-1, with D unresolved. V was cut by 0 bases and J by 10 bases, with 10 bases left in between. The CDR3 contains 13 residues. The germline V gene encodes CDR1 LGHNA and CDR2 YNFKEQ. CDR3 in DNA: TGTGCCAGCAGCCAAGAACAAGAAGACGAGCAGTTCTTC. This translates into CASSQEQEDEQFF.

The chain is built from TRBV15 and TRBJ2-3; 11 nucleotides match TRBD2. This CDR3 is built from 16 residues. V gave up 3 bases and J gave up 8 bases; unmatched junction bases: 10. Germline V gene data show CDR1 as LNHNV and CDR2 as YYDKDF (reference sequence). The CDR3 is CATSRNPSGGSGTQYF. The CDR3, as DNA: TGTGCCACCAGCAGGAACCCTAGCGGGGGGTCTGGTACGCAGTATTTT.

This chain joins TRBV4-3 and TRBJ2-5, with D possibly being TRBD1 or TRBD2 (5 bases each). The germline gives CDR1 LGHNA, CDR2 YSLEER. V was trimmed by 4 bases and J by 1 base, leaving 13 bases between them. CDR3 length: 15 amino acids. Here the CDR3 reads CASSRNGGFQETQYF. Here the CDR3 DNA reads TGCGCCAGCAGCCGTAATGGGGGATTCCAAGAGACCCAGTACTTC.

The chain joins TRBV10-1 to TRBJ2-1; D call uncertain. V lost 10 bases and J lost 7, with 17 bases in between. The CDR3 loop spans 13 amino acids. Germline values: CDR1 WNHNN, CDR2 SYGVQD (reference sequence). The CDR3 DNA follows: TGCGCCATCCTCGTACGGGCCGGGAATGAGCAGTTCTTC. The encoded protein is CAILVRAGNEQFF.

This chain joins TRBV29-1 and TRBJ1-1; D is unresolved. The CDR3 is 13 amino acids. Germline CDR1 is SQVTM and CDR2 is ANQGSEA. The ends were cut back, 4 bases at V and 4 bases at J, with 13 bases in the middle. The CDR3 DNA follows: TGCAGCGTTGTGAGTCCTTTAAGCACTGAAGCTTTCTTT. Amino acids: CSVVSPLSTEAFF.

CDR3 loop: CASSVSANTEAFF. DNA of the CDR3: TGTGCCAGCAGCGTATCTGCGAACACTGAAGCTTTCTTT. This rearrangement joins TRBV9 to TRBJ1-1; D call uncertain. V was clipped by 1 base and J by 1 base, with 5 bases between them. The CDR3 sequence is 13 residues long. The germline gives CDR1 SGDLS, CDR2 YYNGEE.

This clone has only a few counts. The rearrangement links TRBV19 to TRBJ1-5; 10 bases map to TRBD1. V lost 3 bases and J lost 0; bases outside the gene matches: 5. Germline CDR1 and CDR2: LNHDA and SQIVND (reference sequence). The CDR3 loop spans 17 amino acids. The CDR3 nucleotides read TGTGCCAGTAGTATTGGCCGGGACAGGGGTAGCAATCAGCCCCAGCATTTT. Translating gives CASSIGRDRGSNQPQHF.

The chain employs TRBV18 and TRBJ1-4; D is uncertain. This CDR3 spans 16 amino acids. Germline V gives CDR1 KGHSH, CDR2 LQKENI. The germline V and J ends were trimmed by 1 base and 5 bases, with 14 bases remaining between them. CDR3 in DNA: TGTGCCAGCTCACCACTTCCCCAACAAGGCAATGAAAAACTGTTTTTT. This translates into CASSPLPQQGNEKLFF.